The present T cell receptor beta chain was sequenced within a study of blood T cell repertoires in COVID-19. About the research overall: From T cells, B-cell-depleted T cells, or PBMCs came the material, which was cDNA or gDNA.

Sequencing used immunoSEQ multiplex PCR; TCRdb keeps in-frame clones, though not all of them. The sample shows 45,000 to 75,000 clones, roughly 88% of them seen only once. Germline V gene data show CDR1 as SQVTM and CDR2 as ANQGSEA. The length of the CDR3 is 12 residues. V lost 3 bases, J lost 5 bases, and 7 bases lay in between. The sample was peripheral blood. The TCR sequence derives from a man in his sixties with acute or convalescent COVID-19. The chain carries TRBV29-1 and TRBJ2-2, with D unclear. The CDR3 loop is CSVEGATGELFF. CDR3 sequence (DNA): TGCAGCGTTGAGGGCGCTACCGGGGAGCTGTTTTTT.